These 25 T cell receptor beta chains were sequenced from one sample in a study of OX40 agonist ivuxolimab in advanced cancers. Clones were sequenced by immunoSEQ multiplex PCR, and TCRdb holds only the in-frame ones, with some missing. The data contain about 68,000 clones, 70% to 90% of them singletons. This material consisted of CD4+ or CD8+ T cells sorted from blood, taken in a trial of the OX40 agonist ivuxolimab. The receptor set was obtained from an adult with an advanced solid tumor such as melanoma, head and neck, liver or kidney cancer.

This clone was detected many times. V gene TRBV11-3 combines with J gene TRBJ2-3, with 10 positions matching TRBD2. Trimming cost V 5 bases and J 5 bases; bases outside gene matches: 4. There are 14 residues in the CDR3. The germline CDR1 and CDR2 sequences are SGHNT and YENEEA. The CDR3 DNA sequence: TGTGCCAGCAGCCTAGGGACTAGCGAAGATACGCAGTATTTT. Protein sequence: CASSLGTSEDTQYF.

The chain couples TRBV9 to TRBJ1-1, with a possible D match to TRBD1 (6 bases). The V end lost 7 bases, the J end lost 0 bases, and 13 bases lay between the germline ends. Germline V gene sequence: CDR1 SGDLS, CDR2 YYNGEE. This CDR3 spans 14 amino acids. DNA for the CDR3: TGTGCCAGCCTTCGGGGGCGCCTGAACACTGAAGCTTTCTTT. Its translation: CASLRGRLNTEAFF.

The chain joins TRBV11-3 to TRBJ2-1, with TRBD1 as a possible D gene (6 bases). The CDR3 is 15 amino acids. V was trimmed by 1 base and J by 8 bases, leaving 15 bases between them. Germline V gives CDR1 SGHNT, CDR2 YENEEA. CDR3 protein: CASSLAGTPRDEQFF. The CDR3 DNA follows: TGTGCCAGCAGCTTAGCTGGGACACCCAGGGATGAGCAGTTCTTC.

The rearrangement uses TRBV29-1 and TRBJ1-2; D is ambiguous. The ends were cut back, 0 bases at V and 6 bases at J, with 8 bases in the middle. The CDR3 spans 12 residues. Germline CDR1 reads SQVTM; CDR2 reads ANQGSEA. The CDR3, as DNA: TGCAGCGTTGAAGAAGCCACAAATGGCTACACCTTC. Translated: CSVEEATNGYTF.

The CDR3 DNA follows: TGCGCCAGCAGCCGAAACAGGGGAAATGAAAAACTGTTTTTT. Its protein is CASSRNRGNEKLFF. V is TRBV4-3 and J is TRBJ1-4; 7 positions match TRBD1. CDR1 and CDR2 (germline): LGHNA, YSLEER. The length of the CDR3 is 14 residues. The junction had 4 bases not matched to a gene; V was cut back by 4 bases and J by 5 bases.

To note about this clone: The same CDR3 can be traced to other DNA sequences in this sample. The chain links TRBV11-2 to TRBJ2-3; D uncertain. This CDR3 region has 12 residues. Trimming removed 2 bases from V and 4 bases from J, with 4 bases in between. Germline CDR1 is SGHAT and CDR2 is FQNNGV. CDR3 residues: CASSLNADTQYF. In DNA form, the CDR3 reads TGTGCCAGCAGCTTAAACGCAGATACGCAGTATTTT.

This rearrangement joins TRBV5-1 to TRBJ2-3; D call uncertain. This CDR3 has 12 amino acids. The V gene lost 0 bases and the J gene lost 2 bases, with 1 base spanning the gap. The germline V gene has CDR1 SGHRS and CDR2 YFSETQ. The CDR3 is CASSLVTDTQYF. The CDR3 DNA sequence: TGCGCCAGCAGCTTGGTCACAGATACGCAGTATTTT.

V and J are TRBV6-1 and TRBJ1-2; maybe TRBD1 (6 bases). V was shortened by 6 bases and J by 7 bases, with 15 bases between the two germline ends. The length of the CDR3 is 13 residues. CDR1 MNHNS and CDR2 SASEGT come from the germline V gene. This CDR3 reads CASSPTGPAGYTF. CDR3 in DNA: TGTGCCAGCAGCCCAACAGGGCCAGCTGGCTACACCTTC.

The chain is built from TRBV5-1 and TRBJ2-7, with D maybe TRBD2 (6 bases). Trimming removed 6 bases from V and 5 bases from J, with 21 bases in between. Germline V gene data show CDR1 as SGHRS and CDR2 as YFSETQ. The CDR3 sequence is 15 residues long. CDR3 residues: CASTLAPGTYNEQYF. The CDR3 DNA reads TGCGCCAGCACCCTCGCCCCCGGGACTTACAACGAGCAGTACTTC.

V usage is TRBV7-2 and J usage is TRBJ2-7; D is ambiguous. V lost 3 bases, J lost 6 bases, and 12 bases lay in between. The CDR3 is 13 residues long. Per the germline V gene, CDR1 is SGHTA and CDR2 is FQGNSA. In DNA form, the CDR3 reads TGTGCCAGCAGCTTTGGAGTGGTTTCCGAGCAGTACTTC. Amino acid sequence: CASSFGVVSEQYF.

The CDR3 sequence is CASSSRDRASYEQYF. CDR3 sequence (DNA): TGTGCCAGCAGCTCCCGGGACAGGGCCTCCTACGAGCAGTACTTC. The chain recombines TRBV11-2 with TRBJ2-7; 9 bases map to TRBD1. Trimming at V came to 4 bases and at J to 0 bases, leaving 4 bases not matched to a gene. Germline V lookup: CDR1 SGHAT, CDR2 FQNNGV. There are 15 residues in the CDR3.

This clone came up once. This chain connects TRBV28 to TRBJ1-2; 12 bases fit TRBD1. Germline CDR1 is MDHEN and CDR2 is SYDVKM. This CDR3 is 17 amino acids long. V trimming: 0 bases; J trimming: 8 bases; junction bases outside the gene matches: 10. CDR3 coding DNA: TGTGCCAGCAGTTTATGGCATGCGGGACAGGGGGCAAAGGGCTACACCTTC. This gives the protein CASSLWHAGQGAKGYTF.

This clone was counted only a few times. The chain combines TRBV6-6 with TRBJ2-1; TRBD2 is a possible D gene (5 bases). With 5 bases removed from V and 11 bases from J, the gap between germline ends came to 10 bases. This CDR3 region has 11 residues. Germline lookup yields CDR1 MNHNY and CDR2 SVGAGI (reference sequence). The CDR3 protein is CASSAGLQQFF. The CDR3 nucleotides are TGTGCCAGCAGTGCCGGACTTCAGCAGTTCTTC.

The CDR3 is CASSPGLSAGELFF. For the CDR3, the DNA is TGTGCCAGCAGCCCGGGGCTCTCTGCCGGGGAGCTGTTTTTT. The chain carries TRBV5-6 and TRBJ2-2; possibly TRBD1 or TRBD2 for D (5 bases each). The CDR3 totals 14 residues. Trimming stripped 4 bases from V and 6 bases from J, with 13 bases between. CDR1 is SGHDT and CDR2 is YYEEEE in the germline V gene. The whole variable domain, remainder taken from reference TRBV5-6 and TRBJ2-2, is DAGVTQSPTHLIKTRGQQVTLRCSPKSGHDTVSWYQQALGQGPQFIFQYYEEEERQRGNFPDRFSGHQFPNYSSELNVNALLLGDSALYLCASSPGLSAGELFFGEGSRLTVL.

The chain recombines TRBV14 with TRBJ2-5; D gene unclear. V lost 1 base and J lost 6, with 6 bases in between. This CDR3 region has 12 residues. Germline V gene data show CDR1 as SGHDN and CDR2 as FVKESK. Here the CDR3 reads CASSQVGQTQYF. As DNA, the CDR3 is TGTGCCAGCAGCCAAGTAGGACAGACCCAGTACTTC.

The rearrangement uses TRBV15 and TRBJ2-3; 10 nucleotides match TRBD1. In germline, CDR1 is LNHNV, CDR2 YYDKDF (reference sequence). Germline trimming cut 5 bases from V and 3 bases from J; bases unmatched to any gene: 5. The length of the CDR3 is 15 residues. This chain's CDR3 is CATSRRTGGTDTQYF. The CDR3 nucleotides read TGTGCCACCAGCCGACGGACAGGGGGGACAGATACGCAGTATTTT.

As regards this clone: Different DNA sequences within this sample yield the same CDR3. CDR3 coding DNA: TGCAGCGTTGAAGGGGGCGGGGGGGGCTACACCTTC. Its translation is CSVEGGGGGYTF. The J gene is TRBJ1-2, the V gene TRBV29-1; tentative D call: TRBD1 (5 bases). Trimming took off 1 base at V and 8 bases at J, with 11 bases between the two ends. The CDR3 loop spans 12 amino acids. Germline assignment: CDR1 SQVTM and CDR2 ANQGSEA.

This rearrangement joins TRBV29-1 to TRBJ2-7; 8 bases align to TRBD1. Per germline, CDR1 SQVTM and CDR2 ANQGSEA. This CDR3 region has 13 residues. V lost 6 bases and J lost 2; bases outside the gene matches: 6. The CDR3 spells CSVDQGAPYEQYF. CDR3 sequence (DNA): TGCAGCGTGGACCAGGGGGCCCCCTACGAGCAGTACTTC.

The chain carries TRBV28 and TRBJ1-2; 7 positions agree with TRBD1. This CDR3 comprises 15 residues. Germline V lookup: CDR1 MDHEN, CDR2 SYDVKM. V lost 3 bases and J lost 7; bases outside the gene matches: 11. As DNA, the CDR3 is TGTGCCAGCAGTTTGCCGACAGGGTTCTCGGGTGGCTACACCTTC. Translating gives CASSLPTGFSGGYTF.

This clone was observed once. The chain has TRBV6-6 and TRBJ2-2, with D perhaps matching TRBD2 (5 bases). The germline gives CDR1 MNHNY, CDR2 SVGAGI (reference sequence). CDR3 length equals 12 residues. Trimming left V 8 bases short and J 4 bases short, with 8 bases between. The CDR3 reads CASVRGTGELFF. The DNA of the CDR3 is TGTGCCAGCGTCCGGGGCACCGGGGAGCTGTTTTTT.

V and J are TRBV5-4 and TRBJ2-3; 9 bases are a match to TRBD2. In germline, CDR1 is SGHNT, CDR2 YYREEE (reference sequence). V trimming: 3 bases; J trimming: 4 bases; junction bases outside the gene matches: 9. This CDR3 comprises 16 residues. The DNA of the CDR3 is TGTGCCAGCAGCTCCAGACTAGCGGAAGGACCAGATACGCAGTATTTT. As protein: CASSSRLAEGPDTQYF.

The rearrangement links TRBV11-2 to TRBJ2-4; 12 bases match TRBD2. This CDR3 is 19 amino acids long. Germline V gene sequence: CDR1 SGHAT, CDR2 FQNNGV. The V gene end was trimmed by 0 bases and the J gene end by 3 bases; junction bases not matched to a gene: 9. CDR3 coding DNA: TGTGCCAGCAGCTTAGATCCTTTCGGGACTAGCGGGTTCAAAAACATTCAGTACTTC. Residues: CASSLDPFGTSGFKNIQYF.

Of note for this clone: Distinct nucleotide sequences in the sample also encode this CDR3. The rearrangement links TRBV29-1 to TRBJ1-2; TRBD1 might be the D (5 bases). The germline V and J ends were trimmed by 8 bases and 2 bases, with 15 bases remaining between them. The length of the CDR3 is 13 residues. Germline loops: CDR1 SQVTM, CDR2 ANQGSEA. The CDR3 nucleotides read TGCAGCTTTACCGGGACGGGGAACTATGGCTACACCTTC. Translating it yields CSFTGTGNYGYTF.

This clone was seen just once. This rearrangement joins TRBV5-8 to TRBJ2-2; D is possibly TRBD1 (5 bases). Germline loops: CDR1 SGHTS, CDR2 YDEGEE. V was trimmed by 1 base and J by 3 bases, leaving 10 bases between them. The CDR3 totals 15 residues. For the CDR3, the DNA is TGTGCCAGCAGCTTGCTGGGGCCTCACACCGGGGAGCTGTTTTTT. Its protein is CASSLLGPHTGELFF.

The rearrangement uses TRBV2 and TRBJ2-3, with 7 nucleotides matching TRBD2. Germline CDR1 SNHLY, CDR2 FYNNEI. The CDR3 extends over 14 amino acids. The J segment lost 1 base and the V segment lost 6 bases, leaving 4 bases of the junction unmatched. CDR3 in amino acids: CASSGLVGTDTQYF. CDR3 coding DNA: TGTGCCAGCAGCGGACTAGTCGGCACAGATACGCAGTATTTT.